This TCR beta chain came from a study of blood T cells in healthy people across ages. Together with a sample-barcoded 5' primer, a J-beta primer mix was included in a second PCR lasting about 7 to 11 cycles. TCRdb passed the 5' RACE reads through MiXCR, listing each CDR3 protein once. Altogether approximately 1,100,000 distinct CDR3 sequences are present, under 45% being singletons, with the ten largest covering approximately 17%. The germline V gene encodes CDR1 WSHSY and CDR2 SAAADI. CDR3 length equals 14 residues. V lost 8 bases, J lost 7 bases, and 5 bases stayed unmatched. The receptor comes from a woman aged 60 to 75 in good health. V is TRBV10-2 and J is TRBJ1-6; 10 bases fit TRBD1. What was sequenced was blood. This chain's CDR3 is CASGPTGGNSPLHF. The CDR3 nucleotides are TGCGCCAGCGGCCCGACAGGGGGCAATTCACCCCTCCACTTT.